A single sample is the source of the 18 T cell receptor beta chains below, sequenced in a study of Ad26.COV2.S vaccination and SARS-CoV-2 variants. Regarding treatment: around 19 received Ad26.COV2.S at low or high dose, single or two shots; about 5 received placebo; per-sample allocation not given. All samples were drawn on day 63, counting from the first vaccine or placebo injection. Repertoires were generated with immunoSEQ multiplex PCR, while TCRdb's copy carries only in-frame clones and drops some. Found here are 300,000 to 400,000 clones, roughly 84% of them singletons; the top ten hold 1.9%. Sequenced material: peripheral blood, taken in a trial of Ad26.COV2.S vaccine versus placebo. These receptors were collected from a person aged 18-60 years who received the Ad26.COV2.S COVID-19 vaccine or a placebo.

This clone was seen a handful of times. The chain uses TRBV30 and TRBJ1-1; D unclear. Germline V lookup: CDR1 GTSNPN, CDR2 SVGIG (reference sequence). V was clipped by 2 bases and J by 0 bases, with 13 bases between them. The CDR3 length is 15 residues. CDR3 sequence reads: CAWSRIGRVNTEAFF. As DNA, the CDR3 is TGTGCCTGGAGTAGAATAGGGCGGGTGAACACTGAAGCTTTCTTT.

The chain employs TRBV2 and TRBJ2-5, with 7 positions matching TRBD1. This CDR3 contains 12 residues. V lost 8 bases and J lost 2; bases outside the gene matches: 2. The V gene's germline CDR1 is SNHLY and CDR2 FYNNEI. The CDR3 reads CASEGQQETQYF. In DNA, the CDR3 is TGTGCCAGCGAGGGACAGCAAGAGACCCAGTACTTC.

The genes are TRBV20-1 and TRBJ1-2; D remains ambiguous. The CDR3 loop spans 15 amino acids. The V gene lost 3 bases and the J gene lost 0 bases, with 14 bases spanning the gap. The germline CDR1 and CDR2 sequences are DFQATT and SNEGSKA (reference sequence). The CDR3, as DNA: TGCAGTGCTAGTAGGGAGGCGATCTCTAACTATGGCTACACCTTC. Translating gives CSASREAISNYGYTF.

This clone appeared once. V usage is TRBV19 and J usage is TRBJ1-4; TRBD1 might be the D (5 bases). Germline V gene lookup returns CDR1 LNHDA and CDR2 SQIVND (reference sequence). The CDR3 has 15 residues. Trimming took 3 bases from V and 2 from J, leaving 10 bases between them. The CDR3 coding sequence is TGTGCCAGTAGTATGCGAGGGGTTACTAATGAAAAACTGTTTTTT. It yields the protein CASSMRGVTNEKLFF.

The rearrangement joins TRBV10-3 to TRBJ1-3; 8 nucleotides line up with TRBD1. J was trimmed by 2 bases and V by 6 bases; bases with no gene match: 6. Germline CDR1 reads ENHRY; CDR2 reads SYGVKD. CDR3 length: 15 residues. CDR3 coding DNA: TGTGCCATCAGCCAGGACAGGGTGGCTGGAAACACCATATATTTT. It specifies CAISQDRVAGNTIYF.

The CDR3 spells CASSLQGYGYTF. The CDR3 nucleotides read TGTGCCAGCAGTCTACAGGGATATGGCTACACCTTC. The genes are TRBV6-2 or TRBV6-3 and TRBJ1-2; perhaps TRBD1 as D (6 bases). Trimming cost V 5 bases and J 5 bases, with 9 bases left between them. CDR3 length: 12 amino acids. Per the germline V gene, CDR1 is MNHEY and CDR2 is SVGEGT.

The chain carries TRBV19 and TRBJ1-1; D call uncertain. This CDR3 contains 15 residues. V lost 1 base to trimming and J lost 0 bases, with 9 bases between them. From germline, CDR1 is LNHDA and CDR2 SQIVND (reference sequence). CDR3 DNA sequence: TGTGCCAGTAGTATAGGTCTCGACATGAACACTGAAGCTTTCTTT. It encodes CASSIGLDMNTEAFF.

The V and J genes are TRBV10-3 and TRBJ1-2; TRBD1 is a possible D gene (5 bases). This CDR3 has 14 amino acids. The V gene's germline CDR1 is ENHRY and CDR2 SYGVKD. Trimming stripped 8 bases from V and 6 bases from J, with 19 bases between. CDR3 bases: TGTGCCATCTTCGACAGCTACCAGGGCAATGGCTACACCTTC. Protein: CAIFDSYQGNGYTF.

This clone was seen a single time. Written as DNA, the CDR3 is TGTGCCAGCAGACCCACCGGGGCGATAGGCTATGGCTACACCTTC. This translates into CASRPTGAIGYGYTF. The chain couples TRBV2 to TRBJ1-2; TRBD1 might be the D (5 bases). Germline-derived CDR1 and CDR2 are SNHLY and FYNNEI. The CDR3 runs 15 residues. Trimming removed 6 bases from V and 4 bases from J, with 18 bases in between.

This chain connects TRBV19 to TRBJ1-1; 8 nucleotides line up with TRBD1. The length of the CDR3 is 15 residues. The V gene's germline CDR1 is LNHDA and CDR2 SQIVND (reference sequence). V dropped 1 base and J dropped 1; count of bases not matched to a gene: 2. The CDR3 DNA reads TGTGCCAGTAGTATAGGACAGGGGAGGAACACTGAAGCTTTCTTT. Its translation is CASSIGQGRNTEAFF.

This sequence joins TRBV5-5 and TRBJ1-1, with D perhaps TRBD1 (6 bases). Deletions cut 4 bases from V and 10 bases from J, with 14 bases between. Germline CDR1 is SGHKS and CDR2 is YYEKEE (reference sequence). CDR3 length: 12 residues. Here the CDR3 reads CASSPTGPGAFF. The CDR3 DNA reads as TGTGCCAGCAGCCCAACAGGGCCGGGAGCTTTCTTT.

V is TRBV6-2 or TRBV6-3 and J is TRBJ1-2; 8 bases are a match to TRBD1. The CDR3 runs to 15 residues. Germline V CDR1 and CDR2: MNHEY, SVGEGT. V dropped 3 bases and J dropped 8; count of bases not matched to a gene: 11. The CDR3 DNA reads as TGTGCCAGCAGTTATGATGTTTTCGGACAGGGAGGCTACACCTTC. It translates to CASSYDVFGQGGYTF.

The chain employs TRBV6-5 and TRBJ1-1, with 7 bases identical to TRBD1. The CDR3 covers 15 residues. Germline CDR1 and CDR2: MNHEY and SVGAGI. V trimming: 6 bases; J trimming: 3 bases; junction bases outside the gene matches: 10. The CDR3 loop is CASRPGQRWDTEAFF. CDR3 DNA sequence: TGTGCCAGCAGACCGGGACAGCGGTGGGACACTGAAGCTTTCTTT.

The chain combines TRBV13 with TRBJ1-1, with a tentative D call TRBD1 (6 bases). V shed 5 bases and J shed 1 base, with 8 bases lying between them. This CDR3 spans 13 amino acids. Germline V gives CDR1 PRHDT, CDR2 FYEKMQ (reference sequence). The CDR3 DNA reads as TGTGCCAGCAGCCAGACAGGGAACACTGAAGCTTTCTTT. Protein product: CASSQTGNTEAFF.

The V call is TRBV5-1, the J call TRBJ2-7, with TRBD1 as a possible D gene (6 bases). The CDR3 length is 16 residues. The germline V and J ends were trimmed by 4 bases and 0 bases, with 17 bases remaining between them. Germline CDR1 reads SGHRS; CDR2 reads YFSETQ. DNA of the CDR3: TGCGCCAGCAGCCCGGGAATAACAGGGTACTCCTACGAGCAGTACTTC. Encoded protein: CASSPGITGYSYEQYF.

This clone was seen a single time. The gene calls are TRBV6-2 or TRBV6-3 and TRBJ2-5; 8 nucleotides match TRBD2. The CDR3 extends over 18 amino acids. Germline values: CDR1 MNHEY, CDR2 SVGEGT. The junction had 12 bases not matched to a gene; V was cut back by 2 bases and J by 1 base. The CDR3 sequence is CASSYPGGVVGTQETQYF. For the CDR3, the DNA is TGTGCCAGCAGTTACCCCGGGGGGGTGGTCGGGACCCAAGAGACCCAGTACTTC.

This chain connects TRBV12-3 or TRBV12-4 to TRBJ1-6, with D unclear. This CDR3 comprises 11 residues. The V and J ends lost 5 bases and 14 bases respectively, with 10 bases between them. CDR3 in DNA: TGTGCCAGCAGTCGACCCTCCACCCTCCACTTT. Amino acid sequence: CASSRPSTLHF.

V gene TRBV5-4 combines with J gene TRBJ1-5; possibly TRBD1 for D (5 bases). The end of the DNA is better explained by TRBJ2-3, so the J call may be wrong. The CDR3 totals 13 residues. CDR1 and CDR2 from the germline V gene are SGHNT and YYREEE (reference sequence). The CDR3 region is CASSKGLNQPQYF. The CDR3 nucleotides are TGTGCCAGCAGCAAGGGGTTGAATCAGCCCCAGTATTTT.